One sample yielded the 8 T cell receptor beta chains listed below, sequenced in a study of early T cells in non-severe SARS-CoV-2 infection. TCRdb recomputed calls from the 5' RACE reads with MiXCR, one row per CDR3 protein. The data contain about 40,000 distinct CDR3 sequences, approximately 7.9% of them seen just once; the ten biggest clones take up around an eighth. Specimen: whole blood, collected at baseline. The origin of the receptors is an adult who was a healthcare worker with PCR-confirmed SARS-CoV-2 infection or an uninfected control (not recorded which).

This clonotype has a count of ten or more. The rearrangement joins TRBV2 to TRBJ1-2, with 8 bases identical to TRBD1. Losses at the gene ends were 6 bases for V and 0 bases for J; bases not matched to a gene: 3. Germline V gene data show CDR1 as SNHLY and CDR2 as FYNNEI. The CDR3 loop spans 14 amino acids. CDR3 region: CASSRTGTNYGYTF. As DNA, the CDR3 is TGTGCCAGCAGCCGGACAGGGACTAACTATGGCTACACCTTC.

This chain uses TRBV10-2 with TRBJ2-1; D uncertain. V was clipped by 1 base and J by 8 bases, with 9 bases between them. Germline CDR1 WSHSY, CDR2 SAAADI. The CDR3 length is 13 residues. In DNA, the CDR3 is TGCGCCAGCAGTGAGTACTGGACCCATGAGCAGTTCTTC. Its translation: CASSEYWTHEQFF.

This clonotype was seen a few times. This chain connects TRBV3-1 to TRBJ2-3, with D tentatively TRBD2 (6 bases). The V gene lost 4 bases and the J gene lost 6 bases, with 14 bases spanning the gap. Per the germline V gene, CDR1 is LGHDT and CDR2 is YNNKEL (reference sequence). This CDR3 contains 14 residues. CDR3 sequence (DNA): TGTGCCAGCAGCCGGGGACTCGCCCTCGATACGCAGTATTTT. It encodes CASSRGLALDTQYF.

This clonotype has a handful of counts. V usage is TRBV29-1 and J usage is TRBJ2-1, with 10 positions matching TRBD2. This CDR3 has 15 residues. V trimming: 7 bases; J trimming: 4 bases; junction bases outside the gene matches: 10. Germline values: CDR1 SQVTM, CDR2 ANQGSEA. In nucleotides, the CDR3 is TGCAGCGCCGAAGCAGGACTAGCGGAGTACAATGAGCAGTTCTTC. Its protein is CSAEAGLAEYNEQFF.

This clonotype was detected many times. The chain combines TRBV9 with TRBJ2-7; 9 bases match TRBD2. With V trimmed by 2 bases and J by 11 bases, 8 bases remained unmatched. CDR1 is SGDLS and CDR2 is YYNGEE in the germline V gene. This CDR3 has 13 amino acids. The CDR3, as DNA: TGTGCCAGCAGCGTGGAGGCTAGCGGGGATGAGTACTTC. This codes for CASSVEASGDEYF.

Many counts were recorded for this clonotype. DNA for the CDR3: TGTGCCAGCAGCCCGGCGGAACCGGAGACCCAGTACTTC. Translation: CASSPAEPETQYF. V is TRBV6-2 or TRBV6-3 and J is TRBJ2-5; D is undetermined. The CDR3 is 13 amino acids. The germline gives CDR1 MNHEY, CDR2 SVGEGT. Trimming pared 6 bases from V and 5 bases from J, leaving 13 bases between.

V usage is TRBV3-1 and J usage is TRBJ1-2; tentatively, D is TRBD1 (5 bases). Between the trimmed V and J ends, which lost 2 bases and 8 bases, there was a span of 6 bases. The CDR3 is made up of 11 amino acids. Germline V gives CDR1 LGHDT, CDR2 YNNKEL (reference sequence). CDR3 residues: CASSQNRGYTF. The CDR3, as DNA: TGTGCCAGCAGCCAAAACAGGGGCTACACCTTC.

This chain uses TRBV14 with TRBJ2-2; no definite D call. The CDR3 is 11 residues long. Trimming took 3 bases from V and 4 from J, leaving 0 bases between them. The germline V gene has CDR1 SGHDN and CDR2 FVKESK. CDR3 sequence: CASSHTGELFF. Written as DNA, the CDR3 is TGTGCCAGCAGCCACACCGGGGAGCTGTTTTTT.